In its sample, the clone carrying this T cell receptor (beta chain) was seen a few times. The sample belongs to a study of long-term antiretroviral therapy in people with HIV. Trimming removed 5 bases from V and 3 bases from J, with 15 bases in between. CDR3 length equals 14 residues. CDR1 and CDR2 from the germline V gene are GTSNPN and SVGIG (reference sequence). Survey-level resolution applied to immunoSEQ assay v3.0. Here immunoSEQ multiplex PCR was the method, and the copy in TCRdb shows in-frame clones only, minus some. The repertoire has over 30,000 clones, approximately 80% of them found once; the top ten carry 8.2%.

The clonotype originates from a woman in her forties or fifties with HIV. The material sequenced was unsorted PBMCs, taken 3.1 years after starting antiretroviral therapy. V usage is TRBV30 and J usage is TRBJ2-3; no firm D call. CDR3 DNA: TGTGCCTGGGGAAGGCGTCGAACGACAGATACGCAGTATTTT. Protein sequence: CAWGRRRTTDTQYF.